These 3 T cell receptor beta chains originate from one sample sequenced in a study of naive and memory T cell subsets. Broader study findings: Naive repertoires, especially CD8, held a few larger clonotypes, possibly memory cells re-expressing CD45RA.

No antigens are known for them. The beta constant-region primer was an equimolar mix of two oligonucleotides covering TRBC1 and TRBC2. Four rounds of PCR amplified the ligated cDNA using nested alpha and beta constant-region primers plus SP2. TCRdb analysed the UMI-ligation and nested PCR reads with MiXCR anew, one entry per CDR3 protein. The sample yields 150,000 or so distinct CDR3 sequences, under 25% seen once. The sequenced sample consisted of naive CD4+ T cells from blood. All receptors derive from a human donor in good health.

The rearrangement uses TRBV15 and TRBJ1-6; the D gene is possibly TRBD1 (5 bases). With 8 bases removed from V and 4 bases from J, the gap between germline ends came to 12 bases. The CDR3 spans 14 residues. Germline V CDR1 and CDR2: LNHNV, YYDKDF (reference sequence). This CDR3 reads CATQAAGYNSPLHF. The CDR3 nucleotides read TGTGCCACCCAAGCGGCAGGGTATAATTCACCCCTCCACTTT.

This clonotype was recorded a few times. CDR3 bases: TGTGCCAGCAGTTCCACTAGCGGGAGCTCCTACGAGCAGTACTTC. Encoded protein: CASSSTSGSSYEQYF. The chain uses TRBV6-6 and TRBJ2-7; 11 positions agree with TRBD2. V trimming: 4 bases; J trimming: 0 bases; junction bases outside the gene matches: 2. Germline V lookup: CDR1 MNHNY, CDR2 SVGAGI (reference sequence). The CDR3 is 15 amino acids.

In the case of this clonotype: One end of the junction does not line up with germline, which may come from a read error. The rearrangement uses TRBV28 and TRBJ1-1, with D perhaps matching TRBD1 (6 bases). The CDR3 runs to 14 residues. CDR1 and CDR2 from the germline V gene are MDHEN and SYDVKM. The CDR3: CVSRPFTGTTEAFF. The CDR3, as DNA: TGTGTCAGCAGGCCCTTTACAGGGACCACTGAAGCTTTCTTT.